The 21 T cell receptor beta chains presented below share a single source sample, sequenced in a study of T cell responses to AZD1222 COVID-19 vaccine. Sequencing was performed with immunoSEQ multiplex PCR; in TCRdb, only in-frame clones are kept and a portion is missing. The repertoire consists of roughly 120,000 clones, with 94% occurring once and the leading ten covering about 3.1%. Specimen: peripheral blood, collected 28 days after the second AZD1222 dose. These receptor sequences come from an adult who received the AZD1222 COVID-19 vaccine.

V usage is TRBV12-3 or TRBV12-4 and J usage is TRBJ1-1; D possibly corresponds to TRBD1 (5 bases). This CDR3 spans 13 amino acids. V lost 5 bases, J lost 5 bases, and 12 bases lay in between. The DNA of the CDR3 is TGTGCCAGCAGTCTACAGGTGGGGACTGAAGCTTTCTTT. This sequence encodes CASSLQVGTEAFF.

This chain uses TRBV6-4 with TRBJ1-1; D is uncertain. Trimming left V 8 bases short and J 1 base short, with 11 bases between. CDR1 is MRHNA and CDR2 is SNTAGT in the germline V gene. CDR3 length equals 13 residues. CDR3 residues: CASSKHQNTEAFF. The CDR3 DNA reads TGTGCCAGCTCAAAACACCAGAACACTGAAGCTTTCTTT.

The chain combines TRBV18 with TRBJ1-1; D remains ambiguous. This CDR3 is 12 amino acids long. Germline CDR1 KGHSH, CDR2 LQKENI. The V end was cut by 8 bases, the J end by 1 base, with 8 bases between. The CDR3 region is CASALRNTEAFF. CDR3 nucleotides: TGTGCCAGCGCCCTAAGGAACACTGAAGCTTTCTTT.

The rearrangement links TRBV12-5 to TRBJ2-7; D gene unclear. The CDR3 is 17 residues long. The germline V and J ends were trimmed by 0 bases and 1 base, with 16 bases remaining between them. Germline V gene sequence: CDR1 LGHNT, CDR2 FRNRAP. The CDR3 is CASGLVLNLVRSYEQYF. The CDR3 nucleotides are TGTGCTAGTGGTTTGGTCCTAAACTTAGTAAGGTCCTACGAGCAGTACTTC.

This clone was picked up a small number of times. This chain joins TRBV5-5 and TRBJ2-7; TRBD1 might be the D (5 bases). There are 13 residues in the CDR3. Germline CDR1 reads SGHKS; CDR2 reads YYEKEE (reference sequence). Trimming removed 4 bases at V and 2 bases at J, with 10 bases between. In nucleotides, the CDR3 is TGTGCCAGCAGCCCTCCAGGGACCTACGAGCAGTACTTC. This encodes CASSPPGTYEQYF.

This sequence joins TRBV5-4 and TRBJ1-4, with 8 bases that match TRBD1. CDR1 and CDR2 (germline): SGHNT, YYREEE (reference sequence). V was clipped by 4 bases and J by 6 bases; unmatched bases: 8. The CDR3 covers 15 residues. The CDR3 DNA is TGTGCCAGCAGCGTGAACAGGGGGATCGATGAAAAACTGTTTTTT. Translating gives CASSVNRGIDEKLFF. Full variable domain (remainder filled in from reference TRBV5-4 and TRBJ1-4): ETGVTQSPTHLIKTRGQQVTLRCSSQSGHNTVSWYQQALGQGPQFIFQYYREEENGRGNFPPRFSGLQFPNYSSELNVNALELDDSALYLCASSVNRGIDEKLFFGSGTQLSVL.

This clone was recorded once. The V call is TRBV6-7, the J call TRBJ1-5, with D perhaps matching TRBD1 (5 bases). TRBV6-7 is noted as an ORF with a role that remains uncertain. The CDR3 is 13 amino acids. Trimming cost V 5 bases and J 8 bases, with 13 bases left between them. Written as DNA, the CDR3 is TGTGCCAGCAGTATCCGACTGGACAAGCCCCAGCATTTT. Protein: CASSIRLDKPQHF.

The chain links TRBV27 to TRBJ1-6; TRBD1 is a possible D gene (6 bases). V was clipped by 4 bases and J by 7 bases, with 14 bases between them. This CDR3 is 15 amino acids long. The germline V gene encodes CDR1 MNHEY and CDR2 SMNVEV (reference sequence). The CDR3 nucleotides are TGTGCCAGCAGTTCGTGGACAGAAGTCAATTCACCCCTCCACTTT. Its translation is CASSSWTEVNSPLHF.

The rearrangement joins TRBV11-2 to TRBJ1-4; weak D call: TRBD1 (6 bases). This CDR3 is 16 amino acids long. CDR1 and CDR2 (germline): SGHAT, FQNNGV. Trimming pared 5 bases from V and 0 bases from J, leaving 13 bases between. The CDR3, as DNA: TGTGCCAGCAGCCTCAGACAGGTTGCAACTAATGAAAAACTGTTTTTT. This codes for CASSLRQVATNEKLFF.

The chain couples TRBV19 to TRBJ1-1; no clear D gene. Germline V CDR1 and CDR2: LNHDA, SQIVND (reference sequence). V lost 11 bases to trimming and J lost 5 bases, with 15 bases between them. This CDR3 region has 12 residues. CDR3 in DNA: TGTGCCGTCAGAACTACCCCTACTGAAGCTTTCTTT. Protein sequence: CAVRTTPTEAFF.

This rearrangement joins TRBV5-6 to TRBJ1-2; no firm D call. Germline assignment: CDR1 SGHDT and CDR2 YYEEEE. The V end lost 4 bases, the J end lost 0 bases, and 16 bases lay between the germline ends. This CDR3 region has 16 residues. The CDR3 here is CASSLLLDIANYGYTF. The CDR3 region has the DNA TGTGCCAGCAGCCTGCTGTTAGACATCGCTAACTATGGCTACACCTTC.

The gene calls are TRBV6-5 and TRBJ2-7; the D is unclear. Between the trimmed V and J ends, which lost 0 bases and 0 bases, there was a span of 6 bases. Germline CDR1 and CDR2: MNHEY and SVGAGI. This CDR3 is built from 14 residues. CDR3 nucleotides: TGTGCCAGCAGTTACTCAGGGTTCTCCTACGAGCAGTACTTC. Its protein product is CASSYSGFSYEQYF.

This chain uses TRBV11-2 with TRBJ2-3, with 9 bases fitting TRBD2. The CDR3 consists of 13 residues. CDR1 and CDR2 (germline): SGHAT, FQNNGV. With V trimmed by 1 base and J by 10 bases, 3 bases remained unmatched. In DNA, the CDR3 is TGTGCCAGCAGCTTAGGGGGACTAGCATCGCAGTATTTT. Its translation: CASSLGGLASQYF.

The chain combines TRBV28 with TRBJ1-6; 7 nucleotides agree with TRBD1. The CDR3 length is 15 residues. With 2 bases clipped from V and 7 bases from J, the junction kept 5 bases outside the gene matches. Germline V lookup: CDR1 MDHEN, CDR2 SYDVKM. The CDR3 DNA reads as TGTGCCAGCAGTTTAAGGGACAGAGTAAATTCACCCCTCCACTTT. This codes for CASSLRDRVNSPLHF. Together with reference TRBV28 and TRBJ1-6, the CDR3 gives the full variable domain: DVKVTQSSRYLVKRTGEKVFLECVQDMDHENMFWYRQDPGLGLRLIYFSYDVKMKEKGDIPEGYSVSREKKERFSLILESASTNQTSMYLCASSLRDRVNSPLHFGNGTRLTVT.

The chain recombines TRBV15 with TRBJ1-1, with D perhaps TRBD1 (6 bases). Germline V gene sequence: CDR1 LNHNV, CDR2 YYDKDF (reference sequence). V lost 0 bases to trimming and J lost 1 base, with 9 bases between them. The CDR3 length is 15 residues. DNA for the CDR3: TGTGCCACCAGCAGAGATAAGACAGGGAACACTGAAGCTTTCTTT. It codes for CATSRDKTGNTEAFF.

The CDR3 sequence: CASRRTLDRGNSPLHF. In nucleotides, the CDR3 is TGTGCCAGCAGGCGCACGCTCGACAGGGGTAATTCACCCCTCCACTTT. The J gene is TRBJ1-6, the V gene TRBV5-5; 8 bases map to TRBD1. Germline V gives CDR1 SGHKS, CDR2 YYEKEE (reference sequence). Trimming removed 5 bases from V and 6 bases from J; junction bases left unmatched: 10. The CDR3 is made up of 16 amino acids.

J is TRBJ2-7 and V is TRBV5-1; weak D call: TRBD2 (6 bases). The CDR3 sequence is 15 residues long. Per germline, CDR1 SGHRS and CDR2 YFSETQ. The ends were cut back, 3 bases at V and 2 bases at J, with 15 bases in the middle. This chain's CDR3 is CASSYFRDSTYEQYF. The CDR3 DNA is TGCGCCAGCAGCTATTTCCGGGACTCGACCTACGAGCAGTACTTC.

This rearrangement joins TRBV19 to TRBJ1-1, with D possibly TRBD1 on 6 matching bases. The CDR3 runs 15 residues. Germline CDR1 reads LNHDA; CDR2 reads SQIVND (reference sequence). V lost 7 bases and J 1 base, leaving 16 bases between the germline ends. CDR3 sequence: CASTPVAGENTEAFF. Here the CDR3 DNA reads TGTGCCAGTACCCCTGTGGCAGGGGAGAACACTGAAGCTTTCTTT.

This chain uses TRBV4-2 with TRBJ2-1; no reliable D call. The ends were cut back, 4 bases at V and 6 bases at J, with 10 bases in the middle. This CDR3 contains 13 residues. The germline CDR1 and CDR2 sequences are LGHNA and YNFKEQ. Here the CDR3 reads CASSLTLLNEQFF. Here the CDR3 DNA reads TGTGCCAGCAGCCTCACCCTCCTCAATGAGCAGTTCTTC.

CDR3 amino acids: CASSPGEAGRFF. The CDR3 nucleotides are TGTGCCAGCAGTCCCGGGGAGGCGGGACGGTTCTTC. The chain is built from TRBV6-5 and TRBJ2-1; a possible D gene is TRBD2 (6 bases). Trimming took 5 bases from V and 15 from J, leaving 17 bases between them. The CDR3 is made up of 12 amino acids. CDR1 MNHEY and CDR2 SVGAGI come from the germline V gene.

CDR3 in amino acids: CASSPRLGSYNEQFF. The CDR3 nucleotides read TGTGCCAGCAGCCCACGACTAGGATCCTACAATGAGCAGTTCTTC. The chain couples TRBV14 to TRBJ2-1; D is possibly TRBD2 (6 bases). Germline CDR1 is SGHDN and CDR2 is FVKESK. Trimming removed 4 bases from V and 1 base from J, with 11 bases in between. This CDR3 spans 15 amino acids.